Listed here are 22 T cell receptor beta chains from one sample, sequenced in a study of Ad26.COV2.S vaccination and SARS-CoV-2 variants. As to treatment: about 20 received Ad26.COV2.S at low or high dose, single or two shots; roughly 5 received placebo; per-sample allocation not given. Day 63 after the first vaccine or placebo injection was the time point for sampling. The protocol was immunoSEQ multiplex PCR, while the TCRdb copy is restricted to in-frame clones and leaves out a portion. Of 350,000 to 500,000 clones in the sample, about 88% were seen once. The source material was peripheral blood, sampled in a trial of Ad26.COV2.S vaccine versus placebo. These receptors were obtained from a person aged 18-60 years who received the Ad26.COV2.S COVID-19 vaccine or a placebo.

In regard to this clone: This same CDR3 is encoded by further DNA sequences in the sample. The V and J genes are TRBV5-1 and TRBJ2-1; 10 nucleotides align to TRBD2. From germline, CDR1 is SGHRS and CDR2 YFSETQ. V lost 4 bases to trimming and J lost 4 bases; unmatched junction nucleotides: 5. CDR3 size: 15 residues. The CDR3 sequence: CASSPGLADYNEQFF. In DNA, the CDR3 is TGCGCCAGCAGCCCCGGACTAGCGGATTACAATGAGCAGTTCTTC.

This clone was seen a handful of times. V usage is TRBV6-5 and J usage is TRBJ1-2; tentatively, D is TRBD1 (6 bases). Germline CDR1 and CDR2: MNHEY and SVGAGI. This CDR3 is built from 14 residues. V was pared by 5 bases and J by 2 bases, with 12 bases between. CDR3 sequence: CASSLTGQNYGYTF. CDR3 nucleotides: TGTGCCAGCAGTCTGACAGGACAGAACTATGGCTACACCTTC.

The chain joins TRBV28 to TRBJ2-3; tentatively, D is TRBD2 (5 bases). V was shortened by 6 bases and J by 4 bases, with 17 bases between the two germline ends. CDR3 size: 15 residues. Germline values: CDR1 MDHEN, CDR2 SYDVKM. CDR3: CASRSGIGWADTQYF. CDR3 sequence (DNA): TGTGCCAGCAGGTCCGGGATTGGTTGGGCAGATACGCAGTATTTT.

V usage is TRBV4-2 and J usage is TRBJ2-7; D is possibly TRBD2 (6 bases). V was trimmed by 0 bases and J by 3 bases, leaving 15 bases between them. Germline-derived CDR1 and CDR2 are LGHNA and YNFKEQ. The CDR3 length is 16 residues. CDR3 bases: TGTGCCAGCAGCCAAGAAGCTACACAGCGGGTCTACGAGCAGTACTTC. It translates to CASSQEATQRVYEQYF.

The DNA of the CDR3 is TGCGCCAGCAGCTTGATCGGAACCCGGGGTGAAAAACTGTTTTTT. This translates into CASSLIGTRGEKLFF. V usage is TRBV5-1 and J usage is TRBJ1-4; D gene ambiguous. In germline, CDR1 is SGHRS, CDR2 YFSETQ. V lost 1 base, J lost 7 bases, and 14 bases lay in between. This CDR3 is built from 15 residues.

V is TRBV4-3 and J is TRBJ1-4; tentative D call: TRBD1 (6 bases). Between the trimmed V and J ends, which lost 1 base and 5 bases, there was a span of 11 bases. This CDR3 has 15 residues. Germline CDR1 reads LGHNA; CDR2 reads YSLEER. The CDR3 spells CASSQVGTRNEKLFF. The DNA of the CDR3 is TGCGCCAGCAGCCAAGTCGGGACAAGAAATGAAAAACTGTTTTTT.

V gene TRBV11-3 combines with J gene TRBJ2-1; perhaps TRBD2 as D (5 bases). Germline V CDR1 and CDR2: SGHNT, YENEEA. V lost 2 bases, J lost 6 bases, and 14 bases lay in between. This CDR3 comprises 15 residues. Written as DNA, the CDR3 is TGTGCCAGCAGCTTAAAGAGGGCAGGACGCAATGAGCAGTTCTTC. Residues: CASSLKRAGRNEQFF.

The chain couples TRBV28 to TRBJ1-2, with D tentatively TRBD1 (5 bases). Trimming left V 7 bases short and J 2 bases short, with 14 bases between. The CDR3 runs to 14 residues. Looked up from germline, CDR1 is MDHEN and CDR2 is SYDVKM. CDR3 nucleotide sequence: TGTGCCAGCACCCAGGGTGCTGTAAACTATGGCTACACCTTC. Its translation is CASTQGAVNYGYTF.

The chain has TRBV4-2 and TRBJ2-1, with D unclear. From germline, CDR1 is LGHNA and CDR2 YNFKEQ. The CDR3 spans 11 residues. Trimming pared 1 base from V and 15 bases from J, leaving 10 bases between. The CDR3 is CASSQGGPLFF. CDR3 DNA sequence: TGTGCCAGCAGCCAAGGGGGTCCGTTGTTCTTC.

V gene TRBV24-1 combines with J gene TRBJ2-1; 10 nucleotides match TRBD2. Germline V gene sequence: CDR1 KGHDR, CDR2 SFDVKD. Trimming took 7 bases from V and 6 from J; bases not matched to a gene: 5. This CDR3 spans 14 amino acids. The CDR3 DNA reads TGTGCCACCAGCCTAGCGGGAGAGACCAATGAGCAGTTCTTC. Translation: CATSLAGETNEQFF.

The genes are TRBV7-3 and TRBJ2-5; TRBD2 agrees at 7 bases. The CDR3 spans 15 residues. Germline-derived CDR1 and CDR2 are SGHTA and FQGTGA. V was pared by 2 bases and J by 4 bases, with 7 bases of the junction left unmatched. As DNA, the CDR3 is TGTGCCAGCAGCTTATGGGGGGGTCTTGGAGAGACCCAGTACTTC. It is translated as CASSLWGGLGETQYF.

The CDR3 sequence: CASSYRGMSQPQHF. The CDR3 DNA sequence: TGTGCCAGCAGTTATAGGGGAATGAGTCAGCCCCAGCATTTT. This sequence joins TRBV6-2 or TRBV6-3 and TRBJ1-5; a weak D match, TRBD1 (5 bases). Trimming left V 3 bases short and J 6 bases short, with 12 bases between. CDR1 and CDR2 from the germline V gene are MNHEY and SVGEGT. The CDR3 contains 14 residues.

This chain uses TRBV9 with TRBJ1-2; D is possibly TRBD1 (5 bases). Germline-derived CDR1 and CDR2 are SGDLS and YYNGEE. Trimming left V 6 bases short and J 6 bases short, with 18 bases between. The CDR3 loop spans 14 amino acids. The CDR3 reads CASTNLEWGNGYTF. In DNA form, the CDR3 reads TGTGCCAGCACTAATTTAGAGTGGGGGAATGGCTACACCTTC.

The rearrangement uses TRBV6-5 and TRBJ2-7; no clear D gene. The CDR3 length is 13 residues. Trimming stripped 7 bases from V and 3 bases from J, with 13 bases between. Germline assignment: CDR1 MNHEY and CDR2 SVGAGI. The CDR3 sequence: CASTGPRIYEQYF. In DNA form, the CDR3 reads TGTGCCAGCACCGGCCCACGCATCTACGAGCAGTACTTC.

The rearrangement uses TRBV2 and TRBJ2-3; a possible D gene is TRBD2 (5 bases). CDR1 and CDR2 (germline): SNHLY, FYNNEI. Trimming removed 6 bases at V and 3 bases at J, with 7 bases between. This CDR3 has 12 residues. CDR3 DNA: TGTGCCAGCAGAGAGCGGACAGATACGCAGTATTTT. Protein: CASRERTDTQYF. Together with reference TRBV2 and TRBJ2-3, the CDR3 gives the full variable domain: EPEVTQTPSHQVTQMGQEVILRCVPISNHLYFYWYRQILGQKVEFLVSFYNNEISEKSEIFDDQFSVERPDGSNFTLKIRSTKLEDSAMYFCASRERTDTQYFGPGTRLTVL.

This chain links TRBV3-1 (or the pseudogene TRBV3-2) with TRBJ1-2; perhaps TRBD1 as D (5 bases). V shed 4 bases and J shed 8 bases, with 20 bases lying between them. Germline lookup yields CDR1 LGHDT and CDR2 YNNKEL (reference sequence). CDR3 length: 15 residues. The CDR3 sequence: CASSPLFGQGGGYTF. The CDR3 DNA is TGTGCCAGCAGCCCTCTTTTCGGGCAGGGTGGCGGCTACACCTTC.

The rearrangement links TRBV6-5 to TRBJ2-5; the D is unclear. The CDR3 has 15 amino acids. Trimming shortened V by 0 bases and J by 6 bases, and 14 bases separated the two germline ends. Germline CDR1 is MNHEY and CDR2 is SVGAGI. CDR3 in amino acids: CASSYSIIGPQTQYF. In DNA, the CDR3 is TGTGCCAGCAGTTACTCGATTATAGGGCCGCAGACCCAGTACTTC.

The chain links TRBV5-4 to TRBJ1-3; D gene unclear. V dropped 4 bases and J dropped 1 base, with 9 bases sitting between them. Germline V gives CDR1 SGHNT, CDR2 YYREEE (reference sequence). The CDR3 runs 14 residues. The CDR3 region is CASSSTGSGNTIYF. The CDR3 DNA is TGTGCCAGCAGCAGTACGGGTTCTGGAAACACCATATATTTT.

This chain joins TRBV19 and TRBJ1-1, with a possible D match to TRBD1 (5 bases). The CDR3 consists of 14 residues. Trimming cost V 3 bases and J 3 bases, with 11 bases left between them. CDR1 LNHDA and CDR2 SQIVND come from the germline V gene (reference sequence). CDR3 sequence (DNA): TGTGCCAGTAGTATTGCGAGGGGACACACTGAAGCTTTCTTT. Its protein product is CASSIARGHTEAFF.

The chain couples TRBV4-3 to TRBJ1-5; unclear D gene. Trimming cost V 0 bases and J 2 bases, with 11 bases left between them. This CDR3 has 16 amino acids. Per germline, CDR1 LGHNA and CDR2 YSLEER. The CDR3 reads CASSQDRGQGNQPQHF. CDR3 DNA: TGCGCCAGCAGCCAAGATCGAGGGCAGGGCAATCAGCCCCAGCATTTT.

The CDR3 spells CASSVSGGLTGELFF. In DNA, the CDR3 is TGTGCCAGCAGCGTTTCCGGGGGGCTCACCGGGGAGCTGTTTTTT. The chain is built from TRBV9 and TRBJ2-2, with D possibly being TRBD2 (7 bases). CDR1 is SGDLS and CDR2 is YYNGEE in the germline V gene. This CDR3 spans 15 amino acids. Trimming cost V 2 bases and J 4 bases, with 12 bases left between them.

This clone was observed once. The genes are TRBV7-2 and TRBJ2-7; D gene uncertain. CDR1 SGHTA and CDR2 FQGNSA come from the germline V gene. The CDR3 totals 14 residues. Trimming shortened V by 1 base and J by 4 bases, and 11 bases separated the two germline ends. The CDR3 DNA sequence: TGTGCCAGCAGCTTAGTAGGGAAGGGTTACGAGCAGTACTTC. It translates to CASSLVGKGYEQYF.